This TCR beta chain is drawn from a study of cytomegalovirus exposure and HLA in healthy donors. This clone was counted a few times. The PCR employed 60 Vbeta primers together with 13 Jbeta primers. TCRdb's table, derived via immunoSEQ multiplex PCR, lists solely in-frame clones and lacks some. The sample includes around 170,000 clones, 70% to 80% of them seen just once. This clonotype was obtained from a male donor in good health and CMV-seronegative. Sequencing was carried out using PBMCs.

The CDR3 nucleotides read TGCAGTGCTATGGCCAGGGACGAGCAGTACTTC. The encoded protein is CSAMARDEQYF. V and J are TRBV20-1 and TRBJ2-7; D is possibly TRBD1 (5 bases). CDR3 size: 11 residues. The germline V gene has CDR1 DFQATT and CDR2 SNEGSKA (reference sequence). V lost 4 bases, J lost 5 bases, and 9 bases lay in between.